The source of this TCR beta chain is a study of T cell responses to AZD1222 COVID-19 vaccine. Sequenced by immunoSEQ multiplex PCR; TCRdb stores in-frame clones only, minus some. The table has 60,000 to 70,000 clones, 85% to 90% seen once. The V gene lost 3 bases and the J gene lost 7 bases, with 12 bases spanning the gap. The CDR3 covers 13 residues. Germline-derived CDR1 and CDR2 are LGHNA and YNFKEQ. The V gene is TRBV4-2, the J gene TRBJ1-2; the D is unclear. The source of this sequence is an adult in good health. The specimen comprised peripheral blood, sampled on day 0 of AZD1222 vaccination. CDR3 in amino acids: CASSQTLLFGYTF. The CDR3 DNA reads TGTGCCAGCAGCCAGACCCTTCTTTTTGGCTACACCTTC.